This is a list of T cell receptor beta chains from one sample in a study of blood T cell repertoires in COVID-19. Data came from immunoSEQ multiplex PCR; TCRdb stores just in-frame clones and leaves some out. The table includes roughly 50,000 clones, about nine tenths detected once. Specimen: peripheral blood. These receptor sequences come from a woman aged 40 to 50 with active COVID-19. CDR3s include the opening cysteine and the closing phenylalanine or tryptophan.

>TRBV2|TRBJ1-2
CASSPWTGNYGYTF
>TRBV9|TRBJ1-1
CASSVRDRGTEAFF
>TRBV5-4|TRBJ2-3
CASSLRRLAATDTQYF
>TRBV5-1|TRBJ1-4
CASSLAPREKLFF
>TRBV28|TRBJ2-7
CAIQRTESYEQYF
>TRBV10-3|TRBJ1-1
CAISPDTRNTEAFF
>TRBV19|TRBJ2-2
CASSNTLPGHGDTGELFF
>TRBV19|TRBJ2-7
CASSRTGPLYEQYF
>TRBV9|TRBJ2-1
CASSADVSGPYNEQFF
>TRBV4-2|TRBJ1-6
CASSQQTGSYNSPLHF
>TRBV19|TRBJ1-1
CASSITGTGNTEAFF
>TRBV7-9|TRBJ1-1
CASSVMSFTGVGNTEAFF
>TRBV11-2|TRBJ1-3
CASSPHRDRSSGNTIYF
>TRBV11-3|TRBJ1-1
CASSRGQGKAFF
>TRBV6-2/TRBV6-3|TRBJ2-5
CASSYTGVKETQYF
>TRBV7-2|TRBJ1-6
CASSLLGGRRDSPLHF
>TRBV25-1|TRBJ1-1
CASIGSPETEAFF
>TRBV9|TRBJ2-2
CASSVGTVGELFF
>TRBV7-7|TRBJ2-3
CASSPWTSWSTDTQYF
>TRBV7-9|TRBJ2-2
CASSTRGQGGELFF
>TRBV9|TRBJ2-1
CASSVLAFNEQFF
>TRBV2|TRBJ2-7
CASSVAFEQYF